This TCR beta chain was identified in a study of cytomegalovirus exposure and HLA in healthy donors. Findings of the study overall: As was reported, the classifier diagnosed cytomegalovirus status with high specificity and sensitivity. Some public TCRs appeared in many individuals, while most sequences were rare.

Turning to this clone: Its antigen remains unknown.

Germline CDR1 reads GTSNPN; CDR2 reads SVGIG (reference sequence). The CDR3 is made up of 15 amino acids. Germline trimming cut 2 bases from V and 0 bases from J; bases unmatched to any gene: 7. PCR primers comprised 60 Vbeta and 13 Jbeta primers. Clones were read by immunoSEQ multiplex PCR, and TCRdb kept only the in-frame ones, dropping some. In the table there are around 170,000 clones, 77% of which are singletons. The rearrangement links TRBV30 to TRBJ2-7; 7 nucleotides align to TRBD1. Sample: PBMCs. This receptor was taken from a man aged 18 to 29 in good health and CMV-seronegative. CDR3 amino acids: CAWSLGTVSSYEQYF. The CDR3 nucleotides are TGTGCCTGGAGTTTAGGGACAGTTAGCTCCTACGAGCAGTACTTC.